These 8 T cell receptor beta chains share one sample of origin, sequenced in a study of control samples from healthy donors and cancer patients. Method: immunoSEQ multiplex PCR; TCRdb's copy keeps in-frame clones and lacks some. The data hold some 120,000 clones, with 70% to 90% observed a single time. The sequencing input was blood. All receptors derive from a man in his 60s in good health.

The V gene is TRBV14, the J gene TRBJ1-2; tentative D call: TRBD1 (5 bases). This CDR3 is 13 amino acids long. Germline CDR1 is SGHDN and CDR2 is FVKESK. Trimming pared 4 bases from V and 7 bases from J, leaving 13 bases between. The CDR3 DNA reads as TGTGCCAGCAGCCCCCAGGGATATAGTGGCTACACCTTC. It yields the protein CASSPQGYSGYTF. Combining the CDR3 with reference TRBV14 and TRBJ1-2 gives the whole variable domain EAGVTQFPSHSVIEKGQTVTLRCDPISGHDNLYWYRRVMGKEIKFLLHFVKESKQDESGMPNNRFLAERTGGTYSTLKVQPAELEDSGVYFCASSPQGYSGYTFGSGTRLTVV.

Written as DNA, the CDR3 is TGTGCCAGCAGTTACTCGGGACAGGGTAGCCCAGATACGCAGTATTTT. It encodes CASSYSGQGSPDTQYF. The V call is TRBV6-5, the J call TRBJ2-3, with TRBD1 matching over 9 bases. Germline values: CDR1 MNHEY, CDR2 SVGAGI. J lost 4 bases, V lost 0 bases, and 5 bases had no gene match. The CDR3 length is 16 residues.

This chain joins TRBV18 and TRBJ2-5; D possibly corresponds to TRBD2 (6 bases). V lost 4 bases, J lost 4 bases, and 22 bases lay in between. Germline loops: CDR1 KGHSH, CDR2 LQKENI. The CDR3 totals 17 residues. The CDR3 region is CASSRELPGTEGETQYF. The DNA of the CDR3 is TGTGCCAGCTCACGTGAACTGCCCGGGACTGAGGGAGAGACCCAGTACTTC.

The chain links TRBV10-2 to TRBJ2-7; TRBD1 matches 8 bases. The length of the CDR3 is 15 residues. From germline, CDR1 is WSHSY and CDR2 SAAADI. The trim removed 0 bases at V and 6 bases at J, leaving 7 bases unmatched. CDR3 in DNA: TGCGCCAGCAGTGAGTCCCTAAGAACAGGGGGCGAGCAGTACTTC. Protein sequence: CASSESLRTGGEQYF.

The rearrangement joins TRBV7-9 to TRBJ1-4, with TRBD1 identical over 8 bases. Unmatched junction bases numbered 7, after V lost 5 bases and J lost 8 bases. Germline assignment: CDR1 SEHNR and CDR2 FQNEAQ (reference sequence). CDR3 length: 14 residues. This CDR3 reads CASSPGQDREKLFF. The CDR3 DNA is TGTGCCAGCAGCCCGGGACAGGATCGAGAAAAACTGTTTTTT.

This clone is a singleton in its sample. The rearrangement uses TRBV5-5 and TRBJ1-1; a weak D match, TRBD1 (5 bases). V was shortened by 4 bases and J by 4 bases, with 17 bases between the two germline ends. The V gene's germline CDR1 is SGHKS and CDR2 YYEKEE (reference sequence). The CDR3 contains 15 residues. CDR3 DNA sequence: TGTGCCAGCAGCGACTTCCAGGGAATCGTCACTGAAGCTTTCTTT. Encoded protein: CASSDFQGIVTEAFF.

The chain employs TRBV25-1 and TRBJ1-1; D ambiguous. This CDR3 has 11 amino acids. Germline V CDR1 and CDR2: MGHDK, SYGVNS. Trimming took 6 bases from V and 1 from J, leaving 3 bases between them. The CDR3 DNA reads as TGTGCCAGCAGCCGGAACACTGAAGCTTTCTTT. It yields the protein CASSRNTEAFF.

The V call is TRBV6-2 or TRBV6-3, the J call TRBJ1-2; D ambiguous. Germline CDR1 and CDR2: MNHEY and SVGEGT. The length of the CDR3 is 16 residues. V was cut by 2 bases and J by 8 bases, with 21 bases left in between. CDR3 DNA: TGTGCCAGCAGTTACGCAAGGTCCGGACCCGGAGGCGGCTACACCTTC. Its translation: CASSYARSGPGGGYTF.